The rows below give T cell receptor beta chains drawn from one sample of a study of response to subunit inactivated influenza vaccine. TCRdb fed the RT-PCR reads into MiXCR, producing one record per CDR3 protein. The sample carries approximately 730,000 distinct CDR3 sequences, about 14% recorded once. The sequencing here drew on PBMCs from blood, taken less than 15 days before vaccination. Source of these receptors: a man aged 50-60 years who received an inactivated influenza vaccine. Both conserved end residues are part of each CDR3. The D gene is left open where the match is weak. Where a row states a size, it is once, few, many or the class of an expanded clone; other rows omit it.

j_call clone_size d_call v_call cdr3_nt cdr3_aa
TRBJ2-5 NA TRBD2 TRBV6-1 TGTGCCAGCAGCAAAAGCGGGGCGTCGGGAGAGACCCAGTACTTC CASSKSGASGETQYF
TRBJ2-2 NA NA TRBV6-1 TGTGCCAGCAGTGAAGCGCTTCTGGGGGCCGGGGAGCTGTTTTTT CASSEALLGAGELFF
TRBJ2-7 NA TRBD2 TRBV19 TGTGCCAGTAGTATTAAAGCGGGAGGGCCCTACGAGCAGTACTTC CASSIKAGGPYEQYF
TRBJ2-3 few NA TRBV24-1 TGTGCCACCAGTGATCAGACTAACACAGATACGCAGTATTTT CATSDQTNTDTQYF
TRBJ2-3 few NA TRBV5-1 TGCGCCAGCAGCTTTGGGCGGGTCCAAGATACGCAGTATTTT CASSFGRVQDTQYF
TRBJ2-5 few NA TRBV7-9 TGTGCCAGCAGCCACCTCAGGTCGACAGAGACCCAGTACTTC CASSHLRSTETQYF
TRBJ2-1 many NA TRBV7-2 TGCGCCAGCAGCTTGGGGGCAGGGTACAATGAGCAGTTCTTC CASSLGAGYNEQFF
TRBJ2-3 few NA TRBV3-1 TGTGCCAGCAGCCAACGGGGGTGGGTCACAGATACGCAGTATTTT CASSQRGWVTDTQYF
TRBJ2-7 NA TRBD2 TRBV18 TGTGCCAGCTCACCACGGGTGAGCGGGAGGTTCCACGAGCAGTACTTC CASSPRVSGRFHEQYF
TRBJ2-4 few TRBD1 TRBV6-1 TGTGCCAGCAGTCCCCATGGGACAGGGCTAAGATTAGCCAAAAACATTCAGTACTTC CASSPHGTGLRLAKNIQYF
TRBJ2-3 NA NA TRBV20-1 TGCAGTGCAAGGGATGGTTTCACAGATACGCAGTATTTT CSARDGFTDTQYF
TRBJ2-2 NA NA TRBV9 TGTGCCAGCAGCGTTTCTGTTAGGAGCACCGGGGAGCTGTTTTTT CASSVSVRSTGELFF
TRBJ2-1 few NA TRBV4-2 TGTGCCAGCAGAAGGCTAGCGAGCAATGAGCAGTTCTTC CASRRLASNEQFF
TRBJ1-5 NA TRBD1 TRBV30 TGTGCCTGGAGTGGGGGGACAGAAGTTCAGCCCCAGCATTTT CAWSGGTEVQPQHF
TRBJ2-5 NA NA TRBV5-1 TGCGCCAGCAGCTTGGAGACTAGGGTTGAAGAGACCCAGTACTTC CASSLETRVEETQYF
TRBJ2-7 few TRBD1 TRBV12-3/TRBV12-4 TGTGCCAGCAGTCCCGACAGGGGGCACTCTGGGGCGCAGTACTTC CASSPDRGHSGAQYF
TRBJ1-2 few NA TRBV4-3 TGCGCCAGCAGCCAGACGGGGGCTCGCTATGGCTACACCTTC CASSQTGARYGYTF
TRBJ1-3 few NA TRBV6-5 TGTGCCAGCAGTTACTCGTTGGGAGCCTCTGGAAACACCATATATTTT CASSYSLGASGNTIYF
TRBJ2-1 NA TRBD2 TRBV3-1 TGTACCAGCAGCCAAGGGACTAGCGGGAGGTATTTCAACAATGAGCAGTTCTTC CTSSQGTSGRYFNNEQFF
TRBJ2-2 once TRBD1 TRBV15 TGTGCCACCAGCGTAACAGGGGTGGACACCGGGGAGCCGTTTTTT CATSVTGVDTGEPFF
TRBJ1-4 few NA TRBV20-1 TGCAGTGCTCCTGGGGGGCCTTCGAATGAAAAACTGTTTTTT CSAPGGPSNEKLFF
TRBJ1-1 NA NA TRBV6-2/TRBV6-3 TGTGCCAGCAGTTACCCCCCGAGGACAACAGCGACGGAAGCTTTCTTT CASSYPPRTTATEAFF
TRBJ1-1 NA TRBD1 TRBV12-3/TRBV12-4 TGTGCCAGCCGACAGGGGCGTTCCACTGAAGCTTTCTTT CASRQGRSTEAFF
TRBJ2-3 few TRBD2 TRBV5-1 TGCGCCAGCAGCCTCATGACTAGCGGGTCCACAGATACGCAGTATTTT CASSLMTSGSTDTQYF
TRBJ2-1 few NA TRBV12-3/TRBV12-4 TGTGCCAGCAGATTCCCTGGGTACAATGAGCAGTTCTTC CASRFPGYNEQFF
TRBJ1-1 NA NA TRBV9 TGTGCCAGCAGCGTAGGGGCAGGGAGGAGGAACACTGAAGCTTTCTTT CASSVGAGRRNTEAFF
TRBJ2-2 NA NA TRBV4-3 TGCGCCAGCAGCCAAGATTATACGGCCCCCGGGGAGCTGTTTTTT CASSQDYTAPGELFF
TRBJ2-3 NA NA TRBV5-1 TGCGCCAGCAGCCCCCACCAGGGCCGGGGAGATACGCAGTATTTT CASSPHQGRGDTQYF
TRBJ2-1 NA TRBD2 TRBV23-1 TGCGCCAGCAGTCAATCGAGGCTAGCGGAGAATCGCTCCTACAATGAGCAGTTCTTC CASSQSRLAENRSYNEQFF
TRBJ2-4 NA TRBD2 TRBV7-8 TGTGCCAGCAGCCTGAGCGGGAGCAACATTCAGTACTTC CASSLSGSNIQYF
TRBJ2-5 NA NA TRBV28 TGTGCCAGCAGCCTCATTCTACGGGACCAAGAGACCCAGTACTTC CASSLILRDQETQYF
TRBJ1-6 few NA TRBV7-9 TGTGCTTGGGGAGGGGCCACAAATTCACCCCTCCACTTT CAWGGATNSPLHF
TRBJ2-1 NA NA TRBV11-2 TGTGCCAGCAGCTTCACAGGCCCATACAATGAGCAGTTCTTC CASSFTGPYNEQFF
TRBJ1-5 few NA TRBV13 TGTGCCAGCAGCTTACGGTCCAAACCGAACGGTTTT CASSLRSKPNGF
TRBJ2-5 many TRBD2 TRBV7-2 TGTGCCAGCAGCCCAAGCGGGGAACAAGAGACCCAGTACTTC CASSPSGEQETQYF
TRBJ1-1 NA NA TRBV10-3 TGTGCCATCAGGGAAGGGGCGAACACTGAAGCTTTCTTT CAIREGANTEAFF
TRBJ2-5 NA NA TRBV20-1 TGCAGTGGGGTATTTAGCGGAGGACAAGAGACCCAGTACTTC CSGVFSGGQETQYF